Sequencing of this TCR beta chain was carried out in a study of blood T cell repertoires in COVID-19. About the research overall: Acute-phase and convalescent COVID-19 samples originated in the United States, Italy and Spain. PBMCs, B-cell-depleted T cells, or T cells were the source of the cDNA or gDNA that made up the material.

The data were produced by immunoSEQ multiplex PCR, yet TCRdb's version contains in-frame clones alone and is incomplete. This sample has about 110,000 clones, with 80% to 90% found just once. This clone occurred once. The trim removed 8 bases at V and 4 bases at J, leaving 8 bases unmatched. Germline CDR1 is MDHEN and CDR2 is SYDVKM. The CDR3 consists of 13 residues. The rearrangement links TRBV28 to TRBJ2-7; 7 nucleotides match TRBD1. Sequencing used peripheral blood. The TCR originated in a human donor in a cohort sampled during active COVID-19. This CDR3 reads CASEGTVKYEQYF. DNA of the CDR3: TGTGCCAGCGAGGGGACAGTTAAGTACGAGCAGTACTTC.